Below are 32 T cell receptor beta chains sequenced from a single sample in a study of human T cells and chemical hapten exposure. Time point given: pre-sensitization, week 0. The treatment was: therapeutic diphenylcyclopropenone sensitization with weekly scalp DPC. MiXCR was run by TCRdb on the RACE reads, yielding one entry per CDR3 protein. The table records about 380,000 distinct CDR3 sequences, approximately 5% of them present only once. This material consisted of whole blood, taken in connection with sensitization to the hapten diphenylcyclopropenone (DPC). Receptor source: a woman in her forties or fifties with alopecia areata. Some clones in this sample may be carry-over from other donors' samples.

This clonotype was seen a handful of times. The chain is built from TRBV10-3 and TRBJ1-1; weak D call: TRBD1 (6 bases). Germline CDR1 ENHRY, CDR2 SYGVKD. V was clipped by 5 bases and J by 3 bases, with 16 bases between them. The CDR3 is 15 amino acids. The CDR3 sequence: CAISNPGQRDTEAFF. CDR3 DNA sequence: TGTGCCATCAGTAACCCCGGACAGCGGGACACTGAAGCTTTCTTT.

The CDR3 DNA reads TGTGCCAGCAGTGTGGCTAGCGGGGGGGATACGCAGTATTTT. Its protein is CASSVASGGDTQYF. This chain joins TRBV2 and TRBJ2-3; 11 bases fit TRBD2. This CDR3 spans 14 amino acids. Germline CDR1 reads SNHLY; CDR2 reads FYNNEI. V was pared by 4 bases and J by 6 bases, with 3 bases of the junction left unmatched. The full variable domain, its missing parts supplied by reference TRBV2 and TRBJ2-3, is EPEVTQTPSHQVTQMGQEVILRCVPISNHLYFYWYRQILGQKVEFLVSFYNNEISEKSEIFDDQFSVERPDGSNFTLKIRSTKLEDSAMYFCASSVASGGDTQYFGPGTRLTVL.

The sample holds many counts of this clonotype. This chain uses TRBV28 with TRBJ2-7; a possible D gene is TRBD2 (5 bases). This CDR3 comprises 17 residues. The germline CDR1 and CDR2 sequences are MDHEN and SYDVKM. V lost 4 bases to trimming and J lost 7 bases, with 26 bases between them. The CDR3 sequence: CASSSTRGWSSGREQYF. For the CDR3, the DNA is TGTGCCAGCAGTTCCACTCGGGGTTGGTCGAGCGGACGGGAGCAGTACTTC.

This clonotype was found many times. The V and J genes are TRBV6-5 and TRBJ1-1; D call uncertain. Trimming removed 7 bases at V and 0 bases at J, with 18 bases between. CDR1 and CDR2 (germline): MNHEY, SVGAGI. The CDR3 sequence is 16 residues long. CDR3 nucleotide sequence: TGTGCCAGCACCCCCGGAGGAGGGATTATGAACACTGAAGCTTTCTTT. Encoded protein: CASTPGGGIMNTEAFF.

This clonotype has only a few counts. The CDR3, as DNA: TGTGCCAGCAGTTTGCGGGAGGGCCGGTATGAGCAGTTCTTC. Its translation is CASSLREGRYEQFF. This sequence joins TRBV27 and TRBJ2-1; 9 bases match TRBD2. The CDR3 spans 14 residues. Germline values: CDR1 MNHEY, CDR2 SMNVEV (reference sequence). After removal of 3 bases from V and 8 bases from J, the junction contained 5 bases not matched to a gene.

This clonotype was recorded a few times. The J gene is TRBJ2-3, the V gene TRBV30, with D possibly being TRBD2 (5 bases). CDR3 length equals 14 residues. The germline gives CDR1 GTSNPN, CDR2 SVGIG (reference sequence). V lost 0 bases, J lost 2 bases, and 9 bases lay in between. The CDR3 region is CAWSVRGSTDTQYF. CDR3 nucleotides: TGTGCCTGGAGTGTACGGGGATCCACAGATACGCAGTATTTT.

CDR3 coding DNA: TGTGCCAGCAGCCAAGGAAATGAGCGGGCCCAGTACTTC. Encoded protein: CASSQGNERAQYF. The V and J genes are TRBV14 and TRBJ2-5; possible D gene TRBD2, 6 bases. This CDR3 has 13 residues. CDR1 is SGHDN and CDR2 is FVKESK in the germline V gene. The germline V and J ends were trimmed by 1 base and 9 bases, with 12 bases remaining between them.

On this clonotype itself: A much larger clone differs from this one at a single base, so this may be a read error. The chain joins TRBV20-1 to TRBJ2-3, with 9 bases lining up with TRBD1. Germline CDR1 and CDR2: DFQATT and SNEGSKA (reference sequence). This CDR3 contains 13 residues. The CDR3 is CCASDRGADTQYF. The CDR3 coding sequence is TGCTGTGCCTCTGACAGGGGGGCAGATACGCAGTATTTT.

The genes are TRBV7-7 and TRBJ2-2; D uncertain. The germline gives CDR1 SSHAT, CDR2 FNYEAQ (reference sequence). Trimming pared 3 bases from V and 1 base from J, leaving 6 bases between. The CDR3 contains 14 residues. The chain's CDR3 is CASSFGVNTGELFF. The CDR3 DNA sequence: TGTGCCAGCAGCTTCGGCGTGAACACCGGGGAGCTGTTTTTT.

This clonotype showed up many times. This chain uses TRBV29-1 with TRBJ1-1, with D possibly TRBD1 on 6 matching bases. Germline CDR1 and CDR2: SQVTM and ANQGSEA. The CDR3 consists of 15 residues. Deletions cut 4 bases from V and 0 bases from J, with 15 bases between. This chain's CDR3 is CSVGGGVGVNTEAFF. CDR3 bases: TGCAGCGTTGGAGGGGGAGTAGGCGTGAACACTGAAGCTTTCTTT.

This clonotype was counted at least ten times. V is TRBV12-3 or TRBV12-4 and J is TRBJ1-2, with TRBD1 matching 7 bases. This CDR3 spans 13 amino acids. V lost 6 bases and J lost 5; bases outside the gene matches: 6. The CDR3 sequence is CASSSNRGYGYTF. The CDR3 DNA reads as TGTGCCAGCAGCTCTAACAGGGGTTATGGCTACACCTTC.

This sequence joins TRBV29-1 and TRBJ1-3; D call uncertain. In germline, CDR1 is SQVTM, CDR2 ANQGSEA. The V end lost 5 bases, the J end lost 0 bases, and 8 bases lay between the germline ends. The CDR3 sequence is 13 residues long. CDR3 protein: CSVSHSSGNTIYF. The CDR3 nucleotides read TGCAGCGTTTCACATTCCTCTGGAAACACCATATATTTT.

This clonotype showed up many times. The J gene is TRBJ2-3, the V gene TRBV6-1; possibly TRBD1 for D (5 bases). Per the germline V gene, CDR1 is MNHNS and CDR2 is SASEGT. CDR3 length: 14 amino acids. Trimming stripped 5 bases from V and 5 bases from J, with 14 bases between. The chain's CDR3 is CASSPDGQGDTQYF. CDR3 nucleotide sequence: TGTGCCAGCAGTCCTGATGGTCAGGGAGATACGCAGTATTTT.

This clonotype was picked up many times. The chain employs TRBV20-1 and TRBJ2-3, with D hard to call. The CDR3 spans 11 residues. V lost 4 bases to trimming and J lost 6 bases, with 8 bases between them. CDR1 DFQATT and CDR2 SNEGSKA come from the germline V gene (reference sequence). The CDR3 DNA follows: TGCAGTGCTAATACAGACGATACGCAGTATTTT. Protein sequence: CSANTDDTQYF.

A few counts support this clonotype. V usage is TRBV10-2 and J usage is TRBJ1-1; a possible D gene is TRBD1 (5 bases). Germline V gives CDR1 WSHSY, CDR2 SAAADI. V lost 10 bases, J lost 2 bases, and 14 bases lay in between. The CDR3 loop spans 13 amino acids. CDR3 nucleotides: TGCGCCACCGACCGAGGGGATAACACTGAAGCTTTCTTT. Its translation: CATDRGDNTEAFF.

The sample holds many counts of this clonotype. The chain uses TRBV18 and TRBJ2-7, with D possibly matching TRBD1 (8 bases). This CDR3 has 15 residues. CDR1 is KGHSH and CDR2 is LQKENI in the germline V gene. Trimming cost V 2 bases and J 3 bases, with 14 bases left between them. CDR3 in DNA: TGTGCCAGCTCACCAACACAGGGGGGGGACTACGAGCAGTACTTC. It encodes CASSPTQGGDYEQYF.

This clonotype was observed a single time. This may stem from a read error, because a much larger clone lies one nucleotide away. This chain uses TRBV25-1 with TRBJ2-7, with 9 bases fitting TRBD1. The CDR3 length is 15 residues. The germline V gene encodes CDR1 MGHDK and CDR2 SYGVNS. The CDR3 bases are TGTGCCGGCAGTGAATGGGGGACAGGGTCCTACGAGCAGTACTTC. It encodes CAGSEWGTGSYEQYF.

The chain carries TRBV3-1 and TRBJ2-7, with 8 bases aligning to TRBD1. The trim removed 3 bases at V and 7 bases at J, leaving 11 bases unmatched. CDR1 and CDR2 from the germline V gene are LGHDT and YNNKEL (reference sequence). This CDR3 has 15 amino acids. CDR3 DNA: TGTGCCAGCAGCCACAACCTACTGACAGGGGATGAGCAGTACTTC. Translated, it gives CASSHNLLTGDEQYF.

This clonotype was counted ten times or more. The V gene is TRBV7-6, the J gene TRBJ2-5, with 7 bases that match TRBD2. Losses at the gene ends were 3 bases for V and 1 base for J; bases not matched to a gene: 5. In germline, CDR1 is SGHVS, CDR2 FNYEAQ. The CDR3 runs 15 residues. CDR3 loop: CASSLEAGFQETQYF. CDR3 bases: TGTGCCAGCAGCTTGGAAGCGGGGTTCCAAGAGACCCAGTACTTC. Using reference TRBV7-6 and TRBJ2-5 for the parts outside the CDR3, the full variable domain is GAGVSQSPRYKVTKRGQDVALRCDPISGHVSLYWYRQALGQGPEFLTYFNYEAQQDKSGLPNDRFSAERPEGSISTLTIQRTEQRDSAMYRCASSLEAGFQETQYFGPGTRLLVL.

This clonotype was seen ten or more times. The chain carries TRBV6-5 and TRBJ2-1; D is undetermined. V shed 7 bases and J shed 7 bases, with 2 bases lying between them. The CDR3 loop spans 9 amino acids. The germline V gene has CDR1 MNHEY and CDR2 SVGAGI. In DNA, the CDR3 is TGTGCCAGCACTAATGAGCAGTTCTTC. Encoded protein: CASTNEQFF.

This clonotype was observed at least ten times. The chain is built from TRBV2 and TRBJ1-3, with D unresolved. V dropped 2 bases and J dropped 6 bases, with 11 bases sitting between them. The CDR3 covers 14 residues. In germline, CDR1 is SNHLY, CDR2 FYNNEI. CDR3 amino acids: CASSEQRSKNTIYF. The CDR3 coding sequence is TGTGCCAGCAGTGAACAACGAAGTAAAAACACCATATATTTT.

This clonotype has a count of ten or more. The rearrangement joins TRBV6-1 to TRBJ2-7; 8 bases map to TRBD2. CDR1 MNHNS and CDR2 SASEGT come from the germline V gene. The J segment lost 1 base and the V segment lost 7 bases, leaving 9 bases of the junction unmatched. The length of the CDR3 is 15 residues. This CDR3 is CASTALSGRSYEQYF. CDR3 bases: TGTGCCAGCACGGCCCTCAGCGGGAGATCCTACGAGCAGTACTTC.

There are a few counts of this clonotype. The chain is built from TRBV20-1 and TRBJ2-1, with 11 bases lining up with TRBD1. Trimming cost V 3 bases and J 7 bases; bases outside gene matches: 14. This CDR3 contains 17 residues. Germline values: CDR1 DFQATT, CDR2 SNEGSKA (reference sequence). CDR3 sequence reads: CSASAEGGQGATNEQFF. The CDR3 DNA is TGCAGTGCTAGTGCCGAGGGCGGACAGGGGGCAACAAATGAGCAGTTCTTC.

The V gene is TRBV6-2 or TRBV6-3, the J gene TRBJ1-5, with 9 nucleotides matching TRBD1. V lost 4 bases to trimming and J lost 4 bases; unmatched junction nucleotides: 8. The V gene's germline CDR1 is MNHEY and CDR2 SVGEGT. The CDR3 totals 16 residues. The CDR3 sequence is CASSSFGGTGNQPQHF. The CDR3 DNA follows: TGTGCCAGCAGTTCTTTTGGGGGGACAGGGAATCAGCCCCAGCATTTT.

This clonotype came up many times. The chain is built from TRBV12-3 or TRBV12-4 and TRBJ1-4, with D possibly TRBD1 on 6 matching bases. The CDR3 is made up of 13 amino acids. The V gene lost 3 bases and the J gene lost 5 bases, with 7 bases spanning the gap. The CDR3 nucleotides are TGTGCCAGCAGTTTGAGGGGGAATGAAAAACTGTTTTTT. Translated: CASSLRGNEKLFF.

The CDR3 is CASSSVYGYTF. In DNA form, the CDR3 reads TGTGCCAGCAGTTCTGTCTATGGCTACACCTTC. This chain connects TRBV28 to TRBJ1-2, with D hard to call. CDR1 and CDR2 (germline): MDHEN, SYDVKM. Trimming stripped 4 bases from V and 4 bases from J, with 4 bases between. The CDR3 runs to 11 residues.

This clonotype came up a few times. The V and J genes are TRBV3-1 and TRBJ1-1; 7 positions agree with TRBD1. This CDR3 comprises 13 residues. Germline V gene data show CDR1 as LGHDT and CDR2 as YNNKEL (reference sequence). The ends lost 8 bases at V and 10 bases at J; junction bases unmatched: 13. The CDR3 coding sequence is TGTGCCAGCGGCTCGACAGGGAAGATCGGAGCTTTCTTT. Translating it yields CASGSTGKIGAFF. The variable domain in full, with the rest retrieved from reference TRBV3-1 and TRBJ1-1, is DTAVSQTPKYLVTQMGNDKSIKCEQNLGHDTMYWYKQDSKKFLKIMFSYNNKELIINETVPNRFSPKSPDKAHLNLHINSLELGDSAVYFCASGSTGKIGAFFGQGTRLTVV.

The V and J genes are TRBV27 and TRBJ2-2; D is possibly TRBD1 (5 bases). The V gene's germline CDR1 is MNHEY and CDR2 SMNVEV (reference sequence). Trimming took 7 bases from V and 6 from J, leaving 24 bases between them. The CDR3 extends over 17 amino acids. In nucleotides, the CDR3 is TGTGCCAGCACCATACCCACAACAGGCCCTCCCGCCGGGGAGCTGTTTTTT. This translates into CASTIPTTGPPAGELFF.

The genes are TRBV20-1 and TRBJ1-1, with 9 nucleotides matching TRBD1. Trimming at V came to 3 bases and at J to 8 bases, leaving 1 base not matched to a gene. Germline V gene data show CDR1 as DFQATT and CDR2 as SNEGSKA (reference sequence). This CDR3 has 11 amino acids. The CDR3 coding sequence is TGCAGTGCTAGTGGGACAGGGGAAGCTTTCTTT. Its translation is CSASGTGEAFF.

The chain is built from TRBV5-1 and TRBJ1-3; weak D call: TRBD1 (6 bases). Deletions cut 0 bases from V and 2 bases from J, with 9 bases between. The CDR3 is made up of 15 amino acids. Germline values: CDR1 SGHRS, CDR2 YFSETQ. CDR3: CASSLDRAPGNTIYF. CDR3 in DNA: TGCGCCAGCAGCTTGGACAGGGCCCCTGGAAACACCATATATTTT.

The V and J genes are TRBV20-1 and TRBJ2-7; D possibly corresponds to TRBD2 (5 bases). CDR3 length equals 14 residues. The germline CDR1 and CDR2 sequences are DFQATT and SNEGSKA (reference sequence). V was shortened by 6 bases and J by 0 bases, with 15 bases between the two germline ends. CDR3 sequence: CSAGWTAASYEQYF. The CDR3 DNA is TGCAGTGCGGGTTGGACTGCGGCCTCCTACGAGCAGTACTTC.

This clonotype was seen many times. The chain combines TRBV29-1 with TRBJ2-1; possibly TRBD1 or TRBD2 for D (6 bases each). The CDR3 runs 13 residues. Germline CDR1 and CDR2: SQVTM and ANQGSEA. Trimming took 4 bases from V and 7 from J, leaving 14 bases between them. The CDR3 is CSVGDWGANEQFF. In DNA form, the CDR3 reads TGCAGCGTTGGGGATTGGGGGGCGAATGAGCAGTTCTTC.